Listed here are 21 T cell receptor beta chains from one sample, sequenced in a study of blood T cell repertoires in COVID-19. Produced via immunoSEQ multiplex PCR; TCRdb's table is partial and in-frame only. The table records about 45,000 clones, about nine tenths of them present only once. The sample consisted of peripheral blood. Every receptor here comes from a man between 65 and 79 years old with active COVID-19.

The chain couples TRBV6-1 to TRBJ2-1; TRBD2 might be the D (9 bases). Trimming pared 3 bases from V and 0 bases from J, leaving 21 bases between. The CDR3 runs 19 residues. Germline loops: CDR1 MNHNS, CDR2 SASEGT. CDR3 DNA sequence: TGTGCCAGCAGTGACCAGGGGGCGACTAGCGGTTACTCCTACAATGAGCAGTTCTTC. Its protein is CASSDQGATSGYSYNEQFF.

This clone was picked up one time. The CDR3 sequence: CASSPQGPYNSPLHF. The CDR3 bases are TGTGCCAGCAGCCCTCAGGGTCCTTATAATTCACCCCTCCACTTT. This chain joins TRBV7-2 and TRBJ1-6; possible D gene TRBD1, 5 bases. Trimming pared 5 bases from V and 4 bases from J, leaving 12 bases between. CDR3 size: 15 residues. The V gene's germline CDR1 is SGHTA and CDR2 FQGNSA.

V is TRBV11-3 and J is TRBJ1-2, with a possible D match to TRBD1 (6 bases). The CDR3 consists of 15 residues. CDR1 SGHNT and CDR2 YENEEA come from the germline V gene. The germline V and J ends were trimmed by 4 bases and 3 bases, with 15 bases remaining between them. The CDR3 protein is CASSSWGGADYGYTF. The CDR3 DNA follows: TGTGCCAGCAGCTCCTGGGGGGGCGCCGACTATGGCTACACCTTC. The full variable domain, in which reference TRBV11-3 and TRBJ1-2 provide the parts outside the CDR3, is EAGVVQSPRYKIIEKKQPVAFWCNPISGHNTLYWYLQNLGQGPELLIRYENEEAVDDSQLPKDRFSAERLKGVDSTLKIQPAELGDSAVYLCASSSWGGADYGYTFGSGTRLTVV.

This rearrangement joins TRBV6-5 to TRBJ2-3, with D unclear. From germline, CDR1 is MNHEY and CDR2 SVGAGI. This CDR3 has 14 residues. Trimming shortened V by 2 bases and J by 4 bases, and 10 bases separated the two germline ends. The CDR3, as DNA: TGTGCCAGCAGTTACCAAAGAGGCGCAGATACGCAGTATTTT. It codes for CASSYQRGADTQYF.

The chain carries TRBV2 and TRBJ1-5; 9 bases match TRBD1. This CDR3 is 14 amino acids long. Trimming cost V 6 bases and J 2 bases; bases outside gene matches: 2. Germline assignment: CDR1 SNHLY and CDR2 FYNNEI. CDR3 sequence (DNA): TGTGCCAGCAGGCGACAGGGGGGCAATCAGCCCCAGCATTTT. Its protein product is CASRRQGGNQPQHF.

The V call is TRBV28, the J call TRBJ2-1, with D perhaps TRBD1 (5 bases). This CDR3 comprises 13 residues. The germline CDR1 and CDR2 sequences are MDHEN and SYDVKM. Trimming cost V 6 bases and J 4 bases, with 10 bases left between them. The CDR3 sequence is CASSRDSYNEQFF. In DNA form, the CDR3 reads TGTGCCAGCAGCCGCGACAGTTACAATGAGCAGTTCTTC.

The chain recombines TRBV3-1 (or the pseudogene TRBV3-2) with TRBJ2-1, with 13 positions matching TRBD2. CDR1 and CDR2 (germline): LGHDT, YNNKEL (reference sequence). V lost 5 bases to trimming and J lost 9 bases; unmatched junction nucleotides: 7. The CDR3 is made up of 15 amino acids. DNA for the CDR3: TGTGCCAGCAGCGCCCGGACTAGCGGGGGATCTGAGCAGTTCTTC. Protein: CASSARTSGGSEQFF.

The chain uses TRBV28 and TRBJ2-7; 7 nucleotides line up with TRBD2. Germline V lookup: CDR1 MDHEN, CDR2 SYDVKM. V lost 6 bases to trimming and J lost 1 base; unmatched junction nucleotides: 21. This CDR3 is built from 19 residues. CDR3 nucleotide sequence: TGTGCCAGCAGCGCCGGTGGTGGGGTCTGGACTAGAGGTTCCTACGAGCAGTACTTC. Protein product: CASSAGGGVWTRGSYEQYF.

The DNA of the CDR3 is TGTGCCAGCAGTTTATCAACAGGGAATTCACCCCTCCACTTT. Its translation is CASSLSTGNSPLHF. The V call is TRBV28, the J call TRBJ1-6; TRBD1 is a possible D gene (6 bases). Germline V gene lookup returns CDR1 MDHEN and CDR2 SYDVKM. Trimming shortened V by 1 base and J by 7 bases, and 8 bases separated the two germline ends. The CDR3 consists of 14 residues.

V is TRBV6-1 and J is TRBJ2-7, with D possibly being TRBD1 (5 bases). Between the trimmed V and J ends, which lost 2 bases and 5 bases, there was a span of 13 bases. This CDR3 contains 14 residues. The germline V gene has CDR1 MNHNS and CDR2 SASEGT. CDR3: CASSEPPGPDEQYF. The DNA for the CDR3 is TGTGCCAGCAGTGAACCTCCAGGGCCCGACGAGCAGTACTTC.

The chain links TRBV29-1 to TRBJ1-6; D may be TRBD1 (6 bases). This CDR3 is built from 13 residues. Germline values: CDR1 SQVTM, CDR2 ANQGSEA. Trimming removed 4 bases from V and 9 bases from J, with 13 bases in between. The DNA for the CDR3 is TGCAGCGTTGGTGACAGGCGAGGTTCACCCCTCCACTTT. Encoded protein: CSVGDRRGSPLHF.

In nucleotides, the CDR3 is TGTGCCAGCAGTTACTCTCGGACAGGGGGGAGAGAGACCCAGTACTTC. Amino acids: CASSYSRTGGRETQYF. This sequence joins TRBV6-6 and TRBJ2-5; TRBD1 matches 10 bases. The CDR3 totals 16 residues. From germline, CDR1 is MNHNY and CDR2 SVGAGI (reference sequence). V lost 0 bases to trimming and J lost 4 bases; unmatched junction nucleotides: 5.

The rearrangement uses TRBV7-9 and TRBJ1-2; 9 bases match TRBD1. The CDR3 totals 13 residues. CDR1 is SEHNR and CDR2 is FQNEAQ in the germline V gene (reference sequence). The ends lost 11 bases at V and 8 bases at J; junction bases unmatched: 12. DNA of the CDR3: TGTGCCGGAAGTACAGGGGGCGCAGGGGGCTACACCTTC. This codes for CAGSTGGAGGYTF.

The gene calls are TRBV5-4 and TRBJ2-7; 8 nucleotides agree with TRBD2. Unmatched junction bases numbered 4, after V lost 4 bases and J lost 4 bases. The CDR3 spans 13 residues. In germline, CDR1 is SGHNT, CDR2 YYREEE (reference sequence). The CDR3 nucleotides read TGTGCCAGCAGCCCTTCGGGGGGGTACGAGCAGTACTTC. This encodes CASSPSGGYEQYF.

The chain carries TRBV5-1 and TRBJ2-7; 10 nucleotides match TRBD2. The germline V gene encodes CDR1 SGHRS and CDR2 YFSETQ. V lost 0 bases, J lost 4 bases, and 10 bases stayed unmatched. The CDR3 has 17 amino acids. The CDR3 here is CASSLAASGSVLYEQYF. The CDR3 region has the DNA TGCGCCAGCAGCTTGGCGGCTAGCGGGAGCGTTTTGTACGAGCAGTACTTC.

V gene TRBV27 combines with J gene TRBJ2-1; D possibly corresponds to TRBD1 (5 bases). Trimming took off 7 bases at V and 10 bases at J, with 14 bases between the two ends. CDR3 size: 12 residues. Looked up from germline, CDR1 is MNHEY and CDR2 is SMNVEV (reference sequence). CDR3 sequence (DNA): TGTGCCAGCATGTCCAGGGTTCGGGAGCAGTTCTTC. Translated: CASMSRVREQFF.

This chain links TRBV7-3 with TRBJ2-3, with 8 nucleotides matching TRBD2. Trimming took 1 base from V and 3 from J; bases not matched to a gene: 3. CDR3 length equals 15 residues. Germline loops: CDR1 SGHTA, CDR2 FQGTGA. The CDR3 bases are TGTGCCAGCAGCTTAAAGGGACTAGGAACAGATACGCAGTATTTT. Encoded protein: CASSLKGLGTDTQYF. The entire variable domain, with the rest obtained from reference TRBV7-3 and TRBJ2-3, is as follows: GAGVSQTPSNKVTEKGKYVELRCDPISGHTALYWYRQSLGQGPEFLIYFQGTGAADDSGLPNDRFFAVRPEGSVSTLKIQRTERGDSAVYLCASSLKGLGTDTQYFGPGTRLTVL.

The CDR3 DNA is TGTGCCAGCAACGGGGGGCCCTACAATGAGCAGTTCTTC. This encodes CASNGGPYNEQFF. V is TRBV3-1 (or the pseudogene TRBV3-2) and J is TRBJ2-1, with D tentatively TRBD2 (7 bases). This CDR3 is built from 13 residues. V was cut by 7 bases and J by 2 bases, with 9 bases left in between. CDR1 is LGHDT, CDR2 YNNKEL, per germline (reference sequence).

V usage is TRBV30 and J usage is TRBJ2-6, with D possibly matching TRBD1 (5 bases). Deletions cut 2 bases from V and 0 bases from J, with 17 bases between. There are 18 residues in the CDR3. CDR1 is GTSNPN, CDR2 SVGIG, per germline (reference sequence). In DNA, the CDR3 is TGTGCCTGGAGTAGGCGGCAGGGCTGGAGCTCTGGGGCCAACGTCCTGACTTTC. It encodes CAWSRRQGWSSGANVLTF.

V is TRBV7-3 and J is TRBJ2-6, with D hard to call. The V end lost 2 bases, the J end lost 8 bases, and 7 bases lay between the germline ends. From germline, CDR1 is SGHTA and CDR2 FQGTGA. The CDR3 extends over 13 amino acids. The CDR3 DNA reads TGTGCCAGCAGCTTATCCCACACCAACGTCCTGACTTTC. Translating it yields CASSLSHTNVLTF.

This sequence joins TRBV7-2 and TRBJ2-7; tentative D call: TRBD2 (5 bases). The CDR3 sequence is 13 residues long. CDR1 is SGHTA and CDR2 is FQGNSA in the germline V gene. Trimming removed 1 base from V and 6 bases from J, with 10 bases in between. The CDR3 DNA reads TGTGCCAGCAGCTTAGTAGCCGGGGTCGAGCAGTACTTC. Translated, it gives CASSLVAGVEQYF.